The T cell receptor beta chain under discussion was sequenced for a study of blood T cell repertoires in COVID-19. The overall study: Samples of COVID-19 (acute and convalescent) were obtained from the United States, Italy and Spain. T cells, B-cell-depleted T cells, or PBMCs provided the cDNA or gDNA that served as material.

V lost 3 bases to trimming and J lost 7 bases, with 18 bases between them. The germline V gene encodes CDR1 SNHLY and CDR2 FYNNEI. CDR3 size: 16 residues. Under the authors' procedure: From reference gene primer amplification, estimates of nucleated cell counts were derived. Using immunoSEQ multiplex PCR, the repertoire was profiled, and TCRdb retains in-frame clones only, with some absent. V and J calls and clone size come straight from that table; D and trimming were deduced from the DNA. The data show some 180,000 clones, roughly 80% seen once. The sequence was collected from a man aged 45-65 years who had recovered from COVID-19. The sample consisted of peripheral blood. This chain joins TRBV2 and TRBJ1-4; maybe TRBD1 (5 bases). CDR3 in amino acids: CASSERPRGRGEKLFF. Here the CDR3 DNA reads TGTGCCAGCAGTGAGCGGCCCCGGGGGAGAGGTGAAAAACTGTTTTTT.